The sequence of this T cell receptor (beta chain) was determined in a study of shared clonotypes between healthy human individuals. Of note for this clone: As yet, its antigen is unknown.

The assay was immunoSEQ multiplex PCR, and TCRdb's table has in-frame clones only and misses some. The sample holds approximately 1,000,000 clones, 70% to 85% seen once. The donors were all Caucasian adults (living in Nashville, Tennessee). Germline CDR1 GTSNPN, CDR2 SVGIG (reference sequence). Trimming at V came to 3 bases and at J to 5 bases, leaving 8 bases not matched to a gene. CDR3 length equals 14 residues. Regarding the study as a whole: Rarefaction showed that sequencing of sorted subsets was incomplete (despite large depth). The study generally estimated greater richness for naive than memory subsets.

The TCR comes from a man in his late teens or twenties in good health. Some clones in this sample may be carry-over from other donors' samples. This chain joins TRBV30 and TRBJ1-1; 8 bases line up with TRBD1. Sequenced sample: memory CD4+ T cells from PBMCs. Subset noted: CD45RA-negative fraction. The CDR3 DNA is TGTGCCTGGAGCCCCGACAGGGGCGGAACTGAAGCTTTCTTT. Translated: CAWSPDRGGTEAFF.